The 2 T cell receptor beta chains listed next were all sequenced from one sample in a study of T cells in localized non-small cell lung cancer. Clones were sequenced by immunoSEQ multiplex PCR, and TCRdb holds only the in-frame ones, with some missing. The sample includes more than 12,000 clones, roughly four fifths of them seen just once. The source was peripheral blood, collected before any cancer treatment. These receptors all come from a female donor over 55 with stage I squamous cell lung carcinoma.

V gene TRBV30 combines with J gene TRBJ1-5, with D perhaps TRBD1 (5 bases). Looked up from germline, CDR1 is GTSNPN and CDR2 is SVGIG (reference sequence). This CDR3 region has 15 residues. V was clipped by 7 bases and J by 3 bases, with 19 bases between them. DNA for the CDR3: TGTGCCTCGGATGCCGGGGGAGGGCCCAATCAGCCCCAGCATTTT. Protein: CASDAGGGPNQPQHF. Variable domain in full (rest from reference TRBV30 and TRBJ1-5): SQTIHQWPATLVQPVGSPLSLECTVEGTSNPNLYWYRQAAGRGLQLLFYSVGIGQISSEVPQNLSASRPQDRQFILSSKKLLLSDSGFYLCASDAGGGPNQPQHFGDGTRLSIL.

This sequence joins TRBV5-6 and TRBJ1-5, with D possibly TRBD1 on 6 matching bases. Trimming removed 1 base at V and 2 bases at J, with 10 bases between. The CDR3 runs to 15 residues. CDR1 and CDR2 (germline): SGHDT, YYEEEE. CDR3 in DNA: TGTGCCAGCAGCTTGTATTCAGGGGGCAATCAGCCCCAGCATTTT. The encoded protein is CASSLYSGGNQPQHF.